What follows are 15 T cell receptor beta chains derived from one specimen sequenced in a study of blood T cell repertoires in COVID-19. Libraries were prepared by immunoSEQ multiplex PCR; TCRdb keeps only in-frame clonotypes and omits some of them. This sample has about 230,000 clones, with 70% to 90% found just once. The material sequenced was peripheral blood. The source of these receptors is a man aged 45-60 years with COVID-19, enrolled during active disease.

This clone was seen a handful of times. The chain couples TRBV18 to TRBJ2-1, with TRBD1 identical over 8 bases. The CDR3 is made up of 15 amino acids. CDR1 and CDR2 (germline): KGHSH, LQKENI. V lost 3 bases, J lost 1 base, and 2 bases stayed unmatched. The DNA for the CDR3 is TGTGCCAGCTCACCCGGACAGGGTTCCTACAATGAGCAGTTCTTC. It yields the protein CASSPGQGSYNEQFF.

This chain uses TRBV5-6 with TRBJ1-2, with a weak D call TRBD1 (5 bases). V was shortened by 0 bases and J by 5 bases, with 11 bases between the two germline ends. Germline values: CDR1 SGHDT, CDR2 YYEEEE. CDR3 size: 14 residues. The CDR3 region has the DNA TGTGCCAGCAGCTTGGTCCCGACAGAATATGGCTACACCTTC. Amino acids: CASSLVPTEYGYTF.

This chain links TRBV24-1 with TRBJ1-2, with no clear D. V was trimmed by 4 bases and J by 2 bases, leaving 10 bases between them. Germline V gene data show CDR1 as KGHDR and CDR2 as SFDVKD. CDR3 length: 14 residues. CDR3 sequence: CATSDLAVNYGYTF. CDR3 nucleotides: TGTGCCACCAGTGACTTGGCGGTGAACTATGGCTACACCTTC.

This chain links TRBV7-2 with TRBJ2-3, with D tentatively TRBD2 (5 bases). Germline V gives CDR1 SGHTA, CDR2 FQGNSA. V lost 5 bases, J lost 6 bases, and 12 bases lay in between. This CDR3 is 13 amino acids long. The CDR3 sequence is CASSPRRVDTQYF. CDR3 bases: TGTGCCAGCAGCCCCCGGCGGGTGGATACGCAGTATTTT. The whole variable domain, filled in from reference TRBV7-2 and TRBJ2-3, reads GAGVSQSPSNKVTEKGKDVELRCDPISGHTALYWYRQSLGQGLEFLIYFQGNSAPDKSGLPSDRFSAERTGGSVSTLTIQRTQQEDSAVYLCASSPRRVDTQYFGPGTRLTVL.

This sequence joins TRBV6-5 and TRBJ2-7; TRBD1 aligns across 7 bases. V shed 6 bases and J 5 bases; nucleotides not matched to a gene: 7. The germline gives CDR1 MNHEY, CDR2 SVGAGI. The CDR3 consists of 13 residues. The CDR3 reads CASSRDRMDEQYF. The CDR3 DNA reads TGTGCCAGCAGCCGGGACAGAATGGACGAGCAGTACTTC.

V gene TRBV24-1 combines with J gene TRBJ2-3; 7 nucleotides agree with TRBD2. The V gene end was trimmed by 2 bases and the J gene end by 2 bases; junction bases not matched to a gene: 6. This CDR3 has 16 amino acids. Per the germline V gene, CDR1 is KGHDR and CDR2 is SFDVKD. The CDR3 DNA follows: TGTGCCACCAGTGATTCGAGGGGACTATACACAGATACGCAGTATTTT. It translates to CATSDSRGLYTDTQYF.

The CDR3 nucleotides are TGTGCCAGCAGTCTAACAGGGCCGAGCAATCAGCCCCAGCATTTT. Encoded protein: CASSLTGPSNQPQHF. The V gene is TRBV6-5, the J gene TRBJ1-5; D might be TRBD1 (6 bases). Per germline, CDR1 MNHEY and CDR2 SVGAGI. Trimming removed 5 bases at V and 1 base at J, with 12 bases between. This CDR3 has 15 residues.

The V and J genes are TRBV4-1 and TRBJ1-2, with D possibly TRBD1 on 5 matching bases. Trimming cost V 5 bases and J 3 bases, with 25 bases left between them. CDR1 and CDR2 (germline): MGHRA, YSYEKL. The CDR3 extends over 18 amino acids. DNA for the CDR3: TGCGCCAGCAGCTCCCACTTCGGGGGAGTAGGTAATGACTATGGCTACACCTTC. Residues: CASSSHFGGVGNDYGYTF.

DNA of the CDR3: TGTGCCAGCAGCCGTCTTTTGGACAGGGGGAATGGCTACACCTTC. Protein product: CASSRLLDRGNGYTF. The chain uses TRBV3-1 (or the pseudogene TRBV3-2) and TRBJ1-2; TRBD1 matches at 10 bases. The trim removed 4 bases at V and 6 bases at J, leaving 8 bases unmatched. Germline CDR1 and CDR2: LGHDT and YNNKEL (reference sequence). This CDR3 is 15 amino acids long.

This clone was picked up one time. The CDR3 reads CGTRTSGNGNYNEQFF. CDR3 coding DNA: TGTGGAACGAGGACTAGCGGAAATGGGAACTACAATGAGCAGTTCTTC. The chain combines TRBV10-3 with TRBJ2-1, with TRBD2 matching 10 bases. CDR3 size: 16 residues. The germline CDR1 and CDR2 sequences are ENHRY and SYGVKD.

V and J are TRBV12-3 or TRBV12-4 and TRBJ1-6; no clear D gene. This CDR3 has 13 residues. V gave up 7 bases and J gave up 9 bases, with 13 bases separating them. The CDR3 DNA is TGTGCCAGCACCCCGTGGGAGGGTTCACCCCTCCACTTT. Protein product: CASTPWEGSPLHF.

The chain uses TRBV6-5 and TRBJ2-2, with 7 bases fitting TRBD1. Germline values: CDR1 MNHEY, CDR2 SVGAGI. The V segment lost 2 bases and the J segment 1 base; nucleotides outside the gene matches: 4. The CDR3 contains 16 residues. The CDR3 spells CASSYGDRVNTGELFF. CDR3 in DNA: TGTGCCAGCAGTTACGGAGACAGGGTGAACACCGGGGAGCTGTTTTTT.

The chain recombines TRBV4-1 with TRBJ1-3, with D perhaps TRBD1 (6 bases). Germline V CDR1 and CDR2: MGHRA, YSYEKL. Between the trimmed V and J ends, which lost 0 bases and 0 bases, there was a span of 15 bases. The CDR3 covers 18 residues. The CDR3 DNA reads TGCGCCAGCAGCCAAGAGGCCCGGACAGACCTCTCTGGAAACACCATATATTTT. The encoded protein is CASSQEARTDLSGNTIYF.

The chain joins TRBV7-8 to TRBJ2-2; D is perhaps TRBD1 (6 bases). With 5 bases removed from V and 4 bases from J, the gap between germline ends came to 14 bases. CDR1 is SGHVS and CDR2 is FQNEAQ in the germline V gene. CDR3 length: 15 residues. The CDR3 coding sequence is TGTGCCAGCAGCGCGACAGGTGGCGGCACCGGGGAGCTGTTTTTT. Translated, it gives CASSATGGGTGELFF.

CDR3 protein: CASRVGGAEETQYF. The CDR3 nucleotides read TGTGCCAGCCGGGTCGGGGGGGCGGAAGAGACCCAGTACTTC. The V and J genes are TRBV6-5 and TRBJ2-5; TRBD2 agrees at 8 bases. The V segment lost 8 bases and the J segment 3 bases; nucleotides outside the gene matches: 8. The CDR3 is made up of 14 amino acids. Germline V gives CDR1 MNHEY, CDR2 SVGAGI.